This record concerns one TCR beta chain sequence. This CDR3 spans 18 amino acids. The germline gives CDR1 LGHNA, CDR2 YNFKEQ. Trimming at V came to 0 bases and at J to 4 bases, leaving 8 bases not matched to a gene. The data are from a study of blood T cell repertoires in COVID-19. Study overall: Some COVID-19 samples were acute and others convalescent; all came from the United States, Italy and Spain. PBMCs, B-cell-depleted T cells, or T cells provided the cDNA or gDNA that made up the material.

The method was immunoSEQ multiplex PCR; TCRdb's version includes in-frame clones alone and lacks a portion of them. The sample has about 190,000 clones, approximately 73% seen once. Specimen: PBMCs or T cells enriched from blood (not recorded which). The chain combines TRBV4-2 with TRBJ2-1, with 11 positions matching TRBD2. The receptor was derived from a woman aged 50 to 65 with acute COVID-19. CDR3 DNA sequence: TGTGCCAGCAGCCAAGATCGCCTGCTAGCGGGGGGATACAATGAGCAGTTCTTC. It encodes CASSQDRLLAGGYNEQFF.